This TCR beta chain stems from a study of blood T cell repertoires in COVID-19 (dated by TCRdb to about 2020). Some background on the complete study: The collaborator samples originated in the United States, Italy and Spain and spanned the acute and convalescent phases of COVID-19. Deeply sampled blood TCRbeta repertoires from subjects exposed to, actively infected with, or recovered from COVID-19 were included in the dataset. The repertoires were released in a freely available public database meant as a resource for research on the immune response to SARS-CoV-2. The material from the prospective study consisted of cDNA or gDNA derived from T cells, B-cell-depleted T cells, or PBMCs. A de-identified subject ID, COVID-19 status, age in years and sex were almost always included in the sample metadata. The samples were drawn from the first 160 participants of the ongoing ImmuneRACE study and from over 950 subjects provided by 6 global collaborators. Where available, HLA class I and class II types were taken from metadata supplied by the sample provider and were not determined by assay-based typing. Overall study outcomes, separate from this receptor: Clinical and demographic metadata were provided uncurated, with the amount varying by source and participant.

TCRbeta CDR3 regions were amplified from genomic DNA by means of the immunoSEQ Assay, a bias-controlled multiplex PCR. The original methods were these. Within the assay, amplification of reference gene primers was used to estimate how many nucleated cells each sample contained. To quantify the absolute abundance of each unique TCRbeta CDR3 rearrangement, sequence reads were collapsed and filtered. For each sample, productive Simpson clonality was calculated by taking the square root of Simpson's diversity index across productive rearrangements. TCRdb limited this immuneACCESS table to in-frame rearrangements with V and J called. A share of clones is missing; checked studies link under half to unresolved V genes, and the rest is unexplained. For V, J and clone size, that table is used; D and trimming come from the DNA. Counted in this sample were some 140,000 clones; roughly four fifths of them appeared once. The top ten clonotypes cover about 31% of the sample.

Collaborating institutions collected whole blood in K2EDTA tubes following their own protocols. For TCRbeta analysis, collaborators shipped samples as frozen whole blood, isolated PBMCs, or DNA extracted from either of those sample types. On this clone: The target of this receptor is not known. Base qualities are missing; no much larger clone stands one base away.

CDR1 is given as SGHRS and CDR2 as YFSETQ, both from the germline V gene. V is pruned by 4 bases and J by 0 bases, leaving 9 bases of the junction without a gene match. The CDR3, cysteine through phenylalanine, is 18 amino acids long. The kept DNA is CDR3 alone, 54 bases in frame from the first base. The chain was built from TRBV5-1 and TRBJ2-5; TRBD2 agrees with 13 junctional bases. The sequenced sample consisted of peripheral blood. The clonotype was recovered from an older woman with acute or convalescent COVID-19. The CDR3 protein: CASSLGLAGAVHQETQYF. The DNA is TGCGCCAGCAGCCTTGGACTAGCGGGGGCAGTCCACCAAGAGACCCAGTACTTC.